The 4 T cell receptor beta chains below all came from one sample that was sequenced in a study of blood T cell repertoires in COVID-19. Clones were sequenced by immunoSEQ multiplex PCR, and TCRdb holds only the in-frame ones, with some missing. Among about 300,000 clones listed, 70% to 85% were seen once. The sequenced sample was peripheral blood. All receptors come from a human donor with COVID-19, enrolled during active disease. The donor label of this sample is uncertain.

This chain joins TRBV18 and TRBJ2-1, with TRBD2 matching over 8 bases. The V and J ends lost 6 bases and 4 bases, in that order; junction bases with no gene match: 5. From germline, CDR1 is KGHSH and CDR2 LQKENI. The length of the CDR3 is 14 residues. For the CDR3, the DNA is TGTGCCAGCTCTCGGGAGGGCACTTACAATGAGCAGTTCTTC. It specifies CASSREGTYNEQFF.

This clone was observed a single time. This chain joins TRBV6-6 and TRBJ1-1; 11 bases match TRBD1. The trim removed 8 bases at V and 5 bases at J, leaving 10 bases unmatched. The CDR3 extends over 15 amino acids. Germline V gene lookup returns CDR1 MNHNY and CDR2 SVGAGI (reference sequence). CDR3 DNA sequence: TGTGCCAGCGTGGACTTAGGGACAGGGGGAACTGAAGCTTTCTTT. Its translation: CASVDLGTGGTEAFF.

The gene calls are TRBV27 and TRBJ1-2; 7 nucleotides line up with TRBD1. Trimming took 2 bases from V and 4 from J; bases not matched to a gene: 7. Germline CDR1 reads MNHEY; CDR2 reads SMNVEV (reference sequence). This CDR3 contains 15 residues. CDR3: CASSLKAQGGYGYTF. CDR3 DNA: TGTGCCAGCAGTTTAAAGGCGCAGGGGGGCTATGGCTACACCTTC.

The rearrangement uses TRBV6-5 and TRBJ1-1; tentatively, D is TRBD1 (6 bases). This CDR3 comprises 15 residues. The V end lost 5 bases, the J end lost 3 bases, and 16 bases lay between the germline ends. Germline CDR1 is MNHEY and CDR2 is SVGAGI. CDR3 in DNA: TGTGCCAGCAGTCCAAGCCCCAGGGGCGACACTGAAGCTTTCTTT. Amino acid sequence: CASSPSPRGDTEAFF.